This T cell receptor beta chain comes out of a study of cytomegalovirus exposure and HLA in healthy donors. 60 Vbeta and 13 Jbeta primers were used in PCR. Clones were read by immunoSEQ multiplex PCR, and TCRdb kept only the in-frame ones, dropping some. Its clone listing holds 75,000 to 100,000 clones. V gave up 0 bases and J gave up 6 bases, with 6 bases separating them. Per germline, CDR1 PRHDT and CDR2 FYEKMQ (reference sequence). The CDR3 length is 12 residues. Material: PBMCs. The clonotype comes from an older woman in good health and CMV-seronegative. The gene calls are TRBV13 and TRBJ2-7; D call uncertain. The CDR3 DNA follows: TGTGCCAGCAGCTTAGGCCGTATCGAGCAGTACTTC. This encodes CASSLGRIEQYF.